This TCR beta chain was retrieved from a study of CD8+ T cells in alopecia areata. Background on the study: Skin was taken from roughly 6-13-month-old C3H/HeJ graft donors that had spontaneous alopecia and grafted onto roughly 7-10-week-old female C3H/HeJ mice.

Many counts were recorded for this clone. Gene and germline names: mouse. The read ends 4 residues shy of where the CDR3 ends; the end is completed using the germline J gene. This sample's time point: mouse skin 3 weeks after grafting. RNA was extracted and reverse transcribed into cDNA as the sequencing template. Produced via immunoSEQ multiplex PCR; TCRdb's table is partial and in-frame only. The sample shows some 3,200 clones, none of them appearing just once. This CDR3 is 11 amino acids long. Germline loops: CDR1 MSHET, CDR2 SYDVDS. The TCR was taken from a C3H/HeJ mouse with alopecia areata. The strain's MHC: H2-k. Source: skin, taken at week 3. The chain is built from TRBV29 and TRBJ2-5; TRBD1 might be the D (5 bases). The CDR3 sequence is CASSRQDTQYF. The sequenced part of the CDR3 DNA is TGTGCTAGCAGCCGACAGGAC. The full variable domain, completed using reference TRBV29 and TRBJ2-5, is DMKVTQMPRYLIKRMGENVLLECGQDMSHETMYWYRQDPGLGLQLIYISYDVDSNSEGDIPKGYRVSRKKREHFSLILDSAKTNQTSVYFCASSRQDTQYFGPGTRLLVL.